This T cell receptor beta chain comes out of a study of CD8 T cell repertoires and HIV-1 epitope variants (dated by TCRdb to about 2020). With respect to the entire study: Twenty-five peptides representing autologous and known Gag and Nef epitope variants were each used to stimulate T cells in separate culture wells. Control conditions included a CMV, EBV and flu peptide pool, the Ebola AY9 epitope as negative control, and a no-peptide well. An aliquot of 1M T cells was saved as an uncultured baseline condition, separate from the roughly 83 T cell cultures. The epitopes tested covered three Gag epitope families plus Nef HW9 and YT9. A total of over 65 T cell cultures were run, with each culture condition done in triplicate except for one peptide, which was done in duplicate. Cultures were maintained for 9 to 10 days in IMDM with gentamicin, and half-media changes adding IL-2, IL-7 and IL-15 were performed on days 3 and 7. T cells were enriched using the EasySep Human T Cell Enrichment Kit and were co-cultured with equal numbers of autologous T cell-negative cells serving as antigen-presenting cells.

Broader findings and caveats from the paper: About 5 clonotypes recognized the Nef KF9 family and one clonotype recognized the HW9 family, while no responses to the TAALDMSHF plasma variant were seen. The assay could identify only TCR beta chains and pointed to proliferation in response to antigen, not to T cell function or cytokine profile. The study identified about nine antigen-specific TCR beta clonotypes, more than five of which appeared to be cross-reactive for autologous or known escape epitope variants.

In the case of this clone: The target of this receptor is not known. The sample holds no much larger clone one base away, and base qualities are not on file.

Sequencing of TCR beta CDR3 regions was performed at survey depth on the immunoSEQ platform. The QIAamp DNA micro kit was used to extract genomic DNA from every cultured and uncultured CD8+ T cell population. Per the source publication's procedure: Samples with under 5,000 productive reads were excluded, and this exclusion removed about 6.5% of the roughly 80 HIV peptide-stimulated cultures. Sequences were trimmed to CDR3 by a MANAFEST web app, and nonproductive sequences, CDR3s under 5 amino acids, and sequences not starting with C or ending with F/W were removed. Antigen-specific clonotypes had to expand in at least 2 of 3 replicates versus no-peptide control at FDR 0.01, only within one epitope family. A frequency at least fivefold higher than in wells stimulated with peptides from other epitope families was additionally required for specific clonotypes. The table was pulled from immuneACCESS by TCRdb, which kept in-frame rearrangements only. Such tables lose some clones; where checked, under half of the loss comes from unresolved V genes, and the rest has no known cause. D and trimming were read from the DNA, whereas the V and J calls and clone size are those reported in that table. This sample has 4,000 to 5,500 clones in its table, and 66% of those were observed once. Around two fifths of the sample goes to the ten largest clones.

The CDR3 spans 14 residues, from the cysteine through the phenylalanine. Of all the DNA, just the CDR3 is kept, 42 bases in frame from base 1. The V and J ends are trimmed by 7 bases and 3 bases, leaving 15 bases between them. According to the germline V gene, CDR1 reads MNHEY and CDR2 reads SVGAGI. The EasySep Human CD8+ T Cell Enrichment Kit was used on day 10 to isolate CD8+ T cells from every culture. Input material: cultured CD8+ T cells derived from PBMCs. Here the chain combines TRBV6-5 and TRBJ1-1; D gene: possibly TRBD1, on 5 matching bases. The receptor was isolated from a male donor with HIV. This receptor has the CDR3 CASTDPRDHTEAFF. The DNA is TGTGCCAGCACCGACCCTAGGGACCACACTGAAGCTTTCTTT.